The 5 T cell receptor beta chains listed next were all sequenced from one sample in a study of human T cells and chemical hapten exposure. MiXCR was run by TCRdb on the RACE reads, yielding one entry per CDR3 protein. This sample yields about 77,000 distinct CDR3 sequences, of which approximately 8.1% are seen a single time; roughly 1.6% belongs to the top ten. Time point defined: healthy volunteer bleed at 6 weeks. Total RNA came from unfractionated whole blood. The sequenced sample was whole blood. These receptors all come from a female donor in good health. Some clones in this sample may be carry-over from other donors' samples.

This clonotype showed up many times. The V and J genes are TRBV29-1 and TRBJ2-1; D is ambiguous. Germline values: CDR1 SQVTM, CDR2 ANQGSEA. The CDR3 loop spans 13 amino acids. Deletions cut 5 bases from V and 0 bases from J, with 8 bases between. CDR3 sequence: CSVRRISYNEQFF. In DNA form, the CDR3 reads TGCAGCGTTCGGCGAATCTCCTACAATGAGCAGTTCTTC.

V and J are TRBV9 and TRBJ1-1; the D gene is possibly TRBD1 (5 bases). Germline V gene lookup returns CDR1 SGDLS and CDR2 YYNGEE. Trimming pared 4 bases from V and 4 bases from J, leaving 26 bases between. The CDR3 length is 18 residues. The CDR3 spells CASSPLMTIGGSSTEAFF. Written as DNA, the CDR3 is TGTGCCAGCAGCCCTCTGATGACGATCGGGGGAAGTAGCACTGAAGCTTTCTTT.

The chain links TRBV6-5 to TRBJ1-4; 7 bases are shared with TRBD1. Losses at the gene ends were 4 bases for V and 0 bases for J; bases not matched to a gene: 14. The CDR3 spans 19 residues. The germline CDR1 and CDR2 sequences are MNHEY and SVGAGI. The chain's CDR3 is CASSSHGTAVFATNEKLFF. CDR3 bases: TGTGCCAGCAGTTCCCACGGGACAGCGGTGTTTGCAACTAATGAAAAACTGTTTTTT.

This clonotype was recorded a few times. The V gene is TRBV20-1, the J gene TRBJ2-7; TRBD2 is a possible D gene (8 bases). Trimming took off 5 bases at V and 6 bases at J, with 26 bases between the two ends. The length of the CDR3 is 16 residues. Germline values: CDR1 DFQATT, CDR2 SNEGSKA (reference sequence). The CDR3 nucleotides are TGCAGTGCTGAGCCCGGGCGAGGGGGCCGGGGGGGCGAGCAGTACTTC. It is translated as CSAEPGRGGRGGEQYF.

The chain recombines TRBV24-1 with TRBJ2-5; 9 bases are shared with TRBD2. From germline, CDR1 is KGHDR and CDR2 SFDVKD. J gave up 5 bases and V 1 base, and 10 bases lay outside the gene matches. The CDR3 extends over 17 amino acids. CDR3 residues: CATSDLQRGAFAETQYF. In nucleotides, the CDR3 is TGTGCCACCAGTGATTTACAGCGGGGGGCATTCGCGGAGACCCAGTACTTC.